The clone carrying this TCR beta chain was seen more than once but under ten times. Its antigen is unknown. The sample is drawn from a study of shared clonotypes between healthy human individuals. Study-wide points: Between several donors, naive CD4 clonotypes were shared at a level of around 4.9%.

Sequenced by immunoSEQ multiplex PCR; TCRdb stores in-frame clones only, minus some. The sample lists 330,000 or so clones, more than 60% occurring once. The ends lost 4 bases at V and 8 bases at J; junction bases unmatched: 6. Germline CDR1 is SGHRS and CDR2 is YFSETQ. The CDR3 runs to 14 residues. The sequence was collected from a man under 40 in good health. This chain joins TRBV5-1 and TRBJ2-1; TRBD2 matches at 10 bases. Source material: memory CD4+ T cells sorted from blood. Specified subset: CD45RA-negative fraction. For the CDR3, the DNA is TGCGCCAGCAGCGGGCTAGCGGGAGTTGATGAGCAGTTCTTC. Its protein is CASSGLAGVDEQFF. Using reference TRBV5-1 and TRBJ2-1 for the parts outside the CDR3, the full variable domain is KAGVTQTPRYLIKTRGQQVTLSCSPISGHRSVSWYQQTPGQGLQFLFEYFSETQRNKGNFPGRFSGRQFSNSRSEMNVSTLELGDSALYLCASSGLAGVDEQFFGPGTRLTVL.